This T cell receptor (beta chain) was sequenced during a study of CD8+CD57+ T cells in acquired aplastic anemia. Study-level background: Sorted CD4+ and CD8+ cells yielded DNA averaging approximately 3 ug.

Unmatched junction bases numbered 2, after V lost 3 bases and J lost 6 bases. Germline V gene lookup returns CDR1 LGHNA and CDR2 YSLEER. The CDR3 is made up of 14 amino acids. This clonotype was found many times. TCR beta VDJ combinations and CDR3 sequences were profiled from genomic DNA. MiXCR, run by TCRdb on the reads, gives a single entry per CDR3 protein. There are about 190,000 distinct CDR3 sequences in the sample; roughly half occur only once, and approximately 15% lies in the top ten. The sequence came from a human donor in good health, serving as a control. Sequencing was done on a sample of sorted CD4+, CD8+, or CD8+CD57+ T cells (not recorded which) from PBMCs. This chain connects TRBV4-3 to TRBJ2-1; TRBD2 matches 10 bases. CDR3 bases: TGCGCCAGCAGCCATGTAGCGGGGGGCAATGAGCAGTTCTTC. Its translation is CASSHVAGGNEQFF.